The 16 T cell receptor beta chains listed next were all sequenced from one sample in a study of T-cell memory formation after mild COVID-19. TCRdb ran MiXCR on the 5' RACE reads and lists one entry per CDR3 protein. The data hold approximately 300,000 distinct CDR3 sequences, with approximately 15% observed a single time. Sequencing was done on a sample of PBMCs or a T cell subset sorted from them (not recorded which). The source of these receptors is a man between 18 and 35 years old who had mild COVID-19 (a few samples of this study predate the infection). Cell type and time point are not known.

The chain uses TRBV3-1 and TRBJ2-5; the match to TRBD1 covers 9 bases. Unmatched junction bases numbered 11, after V lost 4 bases and J lost 5 bases. This CDR3 region has 16 residues. Per germline, CDR1 LGHDT and CDR2 YNNKEL (reference sequence). The CDR3 loop is CASSPFGDRAEETQYF. In nucleotides, the CDR3 is TGTGCCAGCAGCCCCTTTGGGGACAGGGCCGAGGAGACCCAGTACTTC.

The gene calls are TRBV29-1 and TRBJ2-6, with 8 nucleotides matching TRBD1. Germline lookup yields CDR1 SQVTM and CDR2 ANQGSEA. This CDR3 comprises 16 residues. The junction had 8 bases not matched to a gene; V was cut back by 6 bases and J by 1 base. The CDR3 loop is CSVTDRDQSGANVLTF. CDR3 nucleotides: TGCAGCGTGACGGACAGGGATCAATCTGGGGCCAACGTCCTGACTTTC.

The chain combines TRBV20-1 with TRBJ2-7; D perhaps matches TRBD2 (5 bases). Per germline, CDR1 DFQATT and CDR2 SNEGSKA (reference sequence). The CDR3 length is 14 residues. V lost 6 bases and J lost 0, with 15 bases in between. This CDR3 is CSAFSPGSSYEQYF. CDR3 coding DNA: TGCAGTGCCTTCTCTCCGGGGTCCTCCTACGAGCAGTACTTC.

This clonotype was recorded many times. The germline gene is not matched at one end of the junction; a read error may be the cause. The chain has TRBV10-3 and TRBJ2-4, with 10 nucleotides matching TRBD1. Germline V gene lookup returns CDR1 ENHRY and CDR2 SYGVKD. The CDR3 has 13 residues. This chain's CDR3 is CAIGTGARNIQYF. CDR3 nucleotide sequence: TGTGCCATCGGGACAGGGGCCAGAAACATTCAGTACTTC.

This CDR3 is CASSSGTSGGGDTQYF. The CDR3 DNA reads TGCGCCAGCAGCTCCGGGACTAGCGGGGGCGGTGATACGCAGTATTTT. The chain couples TRBV5-1 to TRBJ2-3; TRBD2 aligns across 14 bases. This CDR3 has 16 amino acids. Germline loops: CDR1 SGHRS, CDR2 YFSETQ. J lost 6 bases, V lost 3 bases, and 6 bases had no gene match.

This clonotype turned up a few times. The chain joins TRBV27 to TRBJ2-7, with 7 bases identical to TRBD1. CDR3 length: 12 residues. The V gene end was trimmed by 3 bases and the J gene end by 6 bases; junction bases not matched to a gene: 2. The germline gives CDR1 MNHEY, CDR2 SMNVEV (reference sequence). The CDR3 region is CASSFPGGEQYV. DNA for the CDR3: TGTGCCAGCAGTTTCCCAGGGGGCGAGCAGTACGTC.

This clonotype has only a few counts. The gene calls are TRBV6-5 and TRBJ2-5; D tentatively fits TRBD1 or TRBD2 (5 bases each). V was cut by 6 bases and J by 3 bases, with 17 bases left in between. The length of the CDR3 is 15 residues. CDR1 and CDR2 from the germline V gene are MNHEY and SVGAGI. CDR3: CASSQLVGAEETQYF. CDR3 bases: TGTGCCAGCAGCCAATTGGTCGGGGCTGAAGAGACCCAGTACTTC.

The J gene is TRBJ2-7, the V gene TRBV6-2 or TRBV6-3, with 7 bases lining up with TRBD1. V lost 5 bases, J lost 12 bases, and 19 bases stayed unmatched. CDR1 is MNHEY and CDR2 is SVGEGT in the germline V gene. This CDR3 comprises 15 residues. The CDR3 here is CASSPRTGPSTKGYV. CDR3 nucleotides: TGTGCCAGCAGTCCACGGACAGGTCCGTCTACGAAGGGGTACGTC.

A few counts support this clonotype. The rearrangement uses TRBV5-1 and TRBJ1-6, with 9 bases that match TRBD1. CDR1 is SGHRS and CDR2 is YFSETQ in the germline V gene. V trimming: 0 bases; J trimming: 8 bases; junction bases outside the gene matches: 3. The CDR3 spans 15 residues. The DNA of the CDR3 is TGCGCCAGCAGCTTGGAGGGACAGGGCTATTCACCCCTCCACTTT. Protein product: CASSLEGQGYSPLHF.

This chain joins TRBV7-3 and TRBJ2-3, with 10 bases identical to TRBD2. Germline V gives CDR1 SGHTA, CDR2 FQGTGA. V trimming: 4 bases; J trimming: 11 bases; junction bases outside the gene matches: 15. The CDR3 has 16 residues. CDR3 DNA: TGTGCCAGCAGCTCCACGAGAGCGGGGGGGTCGGGTCAGCAGTATTTT. Translation gives CASSSTRAGGSGQQYF.

The chain is built from TRBV12-3 or TRBV12-4 and TRBJ2-5, with 11 bases that match TRBD2. The CDR3 extends over 12 amino acids. V dropped 9 bases and J dropped 5; count of bases not matched to a gene: 2. This CDR3 reads CARTSGEETQYF. The CDR3 region has the DNA TGTGCCAGGACTAGCGGGGAGGAGACCCAGTACTTC.

In this sample, this clonotype turned up a few times. The chain has TRBV29-1 and TRBJ2-1, with D perhaps matching TRBD2 (7 bases). This CDR3 has 14 residues. Germline V lookup: CDR1 SQVTM, CDR2 ANQGSEA. V lost 0 bases and J 5 bases, leaving 11 bases between the germline ends. CDR3 coding DNA: TGCAGCGTTGAAGAGGGGGGGGCCAACAATGAGCAGTTCTTC. This codes for CSVEEGGANNEQFF.

The chain has TRBV5-1 and TRBJ2-1; TRBD2 matches 7 bases. V was pared by 1 base and J by 7 bases, with 2 bases of the junction left unmatched. The CDR3 is made up of 13 amino acids. Germline-derived CDR1 and CDR2 are SGHRS and YFSETQ. The CDR3 region is CASSLLGGNEQFF. The DNA for the CDR3 is TGCGCCAGCAGCTTGTTGGGAGGGAATGAGCAGTTCTTC.

The CDR3: CASKPPGTYEQYV. The CDR3 nucleotides read TGTGCCAGCAAGCCACCCGGTACCTACGAGCAGTACGTC. The gene calls are TRBV28 and TRBJ2-7, with D hard to call. This CDR3 spans 13 amino acids. Germline values: CDR1 MDHEN, CDR2 SYDVKM. With 7 bases removed from V and 2 bases from J, the gap between germline ends came to 12 bases.

The table lists this clonotype with a few counts. The chain employs TRBV3-1 and TRBJ2-2; 9 nucleotides line up with TRBD2. The CDR3 has 15 amino acids. The V gene end was trimmed by 7 bases and the J gene end by 0 bases; junction bases not matched to a gene: 3. Germline values: CDR1 LGHDT, CDR2 YNNKEL (reference sequence). The CDR3 loop is CASKRGETNTGELFF. The CDR3 DNA is TGTGCCAGCAAGCGGGGGGAAACGAACACCGGGGAGCTGTTTTTT.

This clonotype came up many times. This rearrangement joins TRBV7-2 to TRBJ1-1; 8 nucleotides align to TRBD1. Germline CDR1 is SGHTA and CDR2 is FQGNSA. The CDR3 consists of 16 residues. V shed 1 base and J 4 bases; nucleotides not matched to a gene: 8. CDR3 nucleotides: TGTGCCAGCAGCTTAGAGCGGACAGGGACGGGCACTGAAGCTTTCTTT. As protein: CASSLERTGTGTEAFF.